This TCR beta chain is from a study of T-cell reconstitution after alpha-beta-depleted transplantation in children. Study-wide results and caveats: In patients about two months after transplant, alpha-beta T cells reportedly arose from several hundred expanded graft clones. T-cell counts and diversity at one year following transplant were attributed mainly to newly produced T cells. The high TCRbeta diversity at day 60 in some patients came from surviving recipient T cells and thymic progenitors.

Using unique molecular identifiers, the investigators prepared the TCRbeta library. Via MiXCR, TCRdb re-called the PCR reads, giving one row per CDR3 protein. Here the sample spans 55,000 to 90,000 distinct CDR3 sequences, roughly 4.9% being singletons. The CDR3 spans 12 residues, counting both ends. Germline lookup yields CDR1 SGHNT and CDR2 YYREEE (reference sequence). There are a few counts of this clonotype. Its specificity is unknown. The limits of the CDR3 on the DNA are not certain, so only TCRdb's listed CDR3 is given. Here the sequenced sample was PBMCs, mostly from graft donor cells, taken 180 days after TCRalphabeta/CD19-depleted stem cell transplant. The origin of this receptor is a boy younger than two who had a stem cell transplant for acute myeloid leukemia, so the T cells may come from the graft donor. This chain joins TRBV5-4 and TRBJ2-7; the table's D call, TRBD1, was not checked against the DNA. CDR3: CASSFGTGAVLF.